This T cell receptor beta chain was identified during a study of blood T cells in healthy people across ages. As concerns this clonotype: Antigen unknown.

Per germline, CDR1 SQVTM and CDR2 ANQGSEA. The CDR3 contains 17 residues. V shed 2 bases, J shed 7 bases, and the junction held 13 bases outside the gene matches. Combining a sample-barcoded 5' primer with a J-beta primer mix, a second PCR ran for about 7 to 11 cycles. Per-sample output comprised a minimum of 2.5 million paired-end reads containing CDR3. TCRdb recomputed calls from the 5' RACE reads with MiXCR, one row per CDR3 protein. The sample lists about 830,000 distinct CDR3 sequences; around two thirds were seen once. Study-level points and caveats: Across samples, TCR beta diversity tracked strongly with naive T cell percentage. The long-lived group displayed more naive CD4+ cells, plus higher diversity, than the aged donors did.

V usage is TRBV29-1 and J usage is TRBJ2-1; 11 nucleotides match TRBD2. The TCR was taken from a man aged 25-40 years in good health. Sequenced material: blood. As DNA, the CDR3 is TGCAGCGTTGAACGCCTAGCGGGGGGAGGCACCGGGAATGAGCAGTTCTTC. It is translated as CSVERLAGGGTGNEQFF.